The 20 T cell receptor beta chains reported below all come from one sample, sequenced in a study of regulatory T cells in long-lasting Graves disease. Time point specified: newly diagnosed GD, antithyroid drugs for less than 3 months. Isolated PBMC RNA provided the starting material for the TCR library. Building of the TCR beta libraries involved iRepertoire HTBI primers and Arm-PCR of CDR3 regions. MiXCR, applied by TCRdb to the multiplex PCR reads, yields one record per CDR3 protein. This table holds hundreds of thousands of distinct CDR3 sequences, 15% to 17% found once. Sequencing used peripheral blood mononuclear cells (PBMCs), obtained at new diagnosis, from a patient treated with antithyroid drugs. Every receptor here comes from a female donor with Graves disease.

This clonotype was seen a handful of times. The rearrangement links TRBV6-5 to TRBJ2-7; D remains ambiguous. The CDR3 is 13 residues long. Trimming left V 0 bases short and J 7 bases short, with 10 bases between. CDR1 is MNHEY, CDR2 SVGAGI, per germline. In nucleotides, the CDR3 is TGTGCCAGCAGTTACTCGGCAGGAAGGGAGCAGTACTTC. Translated: CASSYSAGREQYF.

The sample holds many counts of this clonotype. V is TRBV20-1 and J is TRBJ2-7; D gene unclear. Trimming left V 6 bases short and J 7 bases short, with 28 bases between. In germline, CDR1 is DFQATT, CDR2 SNEGSKA (reference sequence). This CDR3 region has 16 residues. CDR3 nucleotide sequence: TGCAGTGCCATCACCCTCGGGCTAGAAGAAGCCGGGGAGCAGTACTTC. It is translated as CSAITLGLEEAGEQYF.

The table lists this clonotype with many counts. The chain has TRBV5-1 and TRBJ2-3; 7 nucleotides match TRBD2. The V gene's germline CDR1 is SGHRS and CDR2 YFSETQ. V lost 7 bases, J lost 2 bases, and 7 bases stayed unmatched. CDR3 length: 14 residues. CDR3 sequence: CASYTGGNTDTQYF. DNA for the CDR3: TGCGCCAGCTACACGGGGGGAAACACAGATACGCAGTATTTT.

This clonotype appeared many times. V gene TRBV7-2 combines with J gene TRBJ2-1; the match to TRBD1 covers 7 bases. With V trimmed by 4 bases and J by 0 bases, 6 bases remained unmatched. The CDR3 extends over 16 amino acids. CDR1 and CDR2 (germline): SGHTA, FQGNSA. The CDR3 sequence: CASSSRQGGSYNEQFF. The CDR3, as DNA: TGTGCCAGCAGCTCCCGACAGGGCGGCTCCTACAATGAGCAGTTCTTC. The whole variable domain, remainder taken from reference TRBV7-2 and TRBJ2-1, is GAGVSQSPSNKVTEKGKDVELRCDPISGHTALYWYRQSLGQGLEFLIYFQGNSAPDKSGLPSDRFSAERTGGSVSTLTIQRTQQEDSAVYLCASSSRQGGSYNEQFFGPGTRLTVL.

V and J are TRBV2 and TRBJ2-1; 11 bases map to TRBD2. The germline V gene has CDR1 SNHLY and CDR2 FYNNEI. Trimming removed 6 bases from V and 1 base from J; junction bases left unmatched: 5. This CDR3 is 16 amino acids long. The CDR3 DNA reads TGTGCCAGCAGCGGGACTAGCGGCCTTTCCTACAATGAGCAGTTCTTC. This sequence encodes CASSGTSGLSYNEQFF.

Regarding this clonotype: Germline and junction disagree at one end, which may indicate a read error. The CDR3 sequence is CASSLVGTSASCNEQFF. For the CDR3, the DNA is TGTGCCAGCAGCTTAGTGGGGACTAGCGCATCCTGCAATGAGCAGTTCTTC. The rearrangement uses TRBV7-2 and TRBJ2-1; 10 nucleotides line up with TRBD2. Germline CDR1 reads SGHTA; CDR2 reads FQGNSA. The CDR3 is made up of 17 amino acids.

The sample holds many counts of this clonotype. This sequence joins TRBV7-2 and TRBJ2-5; D is ambiguous. The V gene lost 2 bases and the J gene lost 4 bases, with 11 bases spanning the gap. From germline, CDR1 is SGHTA and CDR2 FQGNSA. The CDR3 spans 14 residues. The CDR3 DNA reads TGTGCCAGCAGCTTAAGGCGTGGTGGAGAGACCCAGTACTTC. Translation: CASSLRRGGETQYF.

The chain couples TRBV27 to TRBJ2-5, with 8 bases aligning to TRBD2. V lost 2 bases and J lost 11; bases outside the gene matches: 13. The CDR3 consists of 15 residues. The germline gives CDR1 MNHEY, CDR2 SMNVEV (reference sequence). CDR3 in DNA: TGTGCCAGCAGTTTAAGCGGGAGCTCCTACAATGAGCAGTACTTC. It codes for CASSLSGSSYNEQYF.

At least ten counts were recorded for this clonotype. V is TRBV7-2 and J is TRBJ2-5; D tentatively reads TRBD1 or TRBD2 (5 bases each). CDR1 and CDR2 (germline): SGHTA, FQGNSA. With 3 bases removed from V and 2 bases from J, the gap between germline ends came to 10 bases. CDR3 length equals 14 residues. The CDR3 sequence: CASSLGRRQETQYF. DNA of the CDR3: TGTGCCAGCAGCTTGGGACGCCGACAAGAGACCCAGTACTTC.

In regard to this clonotype: A far larger clone is a single base away, which makes a read error likely. CDR3 DNA: TGTGCCAGCAGTTTACCCGGCACATTAAACTCCTACGAGCAGTTCTTC. Translation gives CASSLPGTLNSYEQFF. The gene calls are TRBV28 and TRBJ2-1; D is unresolved. Looked up from germline, CDR1 is MDHEN and CDR2 is SYDVKM. V lost 2 bases and J lost 10, with 21 bases in between. The CDR3 loop spans 16 amino acids. The full variable domain, with the rest looked up from reference TRBV28 and TRBJ2-1, is DVKVTQSSRYLVKRTGEKVFLECVQDMDHENMFWYRQDPGLGLRLIYFSYDVKMKEKGDIPEGYSVSREKKERFSLILESASTNQTSMYLCASSLPGTLNSYEQFFGPGTRLTVL.

This clonotype was recorded at least ten times. The CDR3 region is CASSPGTLLDTQYF. The CDR3 region has the DNA TGTGCCAGCAGCCCTGGGACTTTACTAGATACGCAGTATTTT. The rearrangement links TRBV11-2 to TRBJ2-3, with D perhaps TRBD2 (6 bases). Germline-derived CDR1 and CDR2 are SGHAT and FQNNGV. V was pared by 5 bases and J by 5 bases, with 14 bases between. The CDR3 has 14 amino acids.

This clonotype occurred a few times. This chain links TRBV5-1 with TRBJ2-3; no clear D. This CDR3 contains 17 residues. Trimming removed 0 bases from V and 1 base from J, with 15 bases in between. Germline loops: CDR1 SGHRS, CDR2 YFSETQ. The CDR3 DNA reads TGCGCCAGCAGCTTGGCTCTCACACCTGGGGGCACAGATACGCAGTATTTT. Protein: CASSLALTPGGTDTQYF.

The sample holds many counts of this clonotype. The V gene is TRBV2, the J gene TRBJ1-1; D is unclear. The germline V gene has CDR1 SNHLY and CDR2 FYNNEI. Trimming removed 8 bases from V and 4 bases from J, with 5 bases in between. The CDR3 contains 10 residues. The CDR3 DNA sequence: TGTGCCAGCCTAGCCACTGAAGCTTTCTTT. Its translation: CASLATEAFF.

This clonotype was recorded at least ten times. The chain combines TRBV5-1 with TRBJ2-3; TRBD2 aligns across 9 bases. Unmatched junction bases numbered 8, after V lost 6 bases and J lost 3 bases. The length of the CDR3 is 15 residues. Germline loops: CDR1 SGHRS, CDR2 YFSETQ. The DNA of the CDR3 is TGCGCCAGCAAGAGGTTGGCGGGGGGGACAGATACGCAGTATTTT. It yields the protein CASKRLAGGTDTQYF.

This clonotype was picked up a small number of times. The DNA of the CDR3 is TGTGCCAGCAGCATTGGACAGGGGGGAGTTCCCCTCCACTTT. This encodes CASSIGQGGVPLHF. The chain recombines TRBV7-6 with TRBJ1-6, with TRBD1 matching over 10 bases. The V gene's germline CDR1 is SGHVS and CDR2 FNYEAQ. The CDR3 sequence is 14 residues long. Trimming took 5 bases from V and 13 from J; bases not matched to a gene: 8.

This clonotype was seen at least ten times. This sequence joins TRBV12-3 or TRBV12-4 and TRBJ2-7; TRBD2 agrees at 11 bases. V lost 5 bases to trimming and J lost 2 bases; unmatched junction nucleotides: 5. There are 15 residues in the CDR3. The CDR3 is CASSHGTSGTYEQYF. The CDR3 coding sequence is TGTGCCAGCAGTCACGGGACTAGCGGAACCTACGAGCAGTACTTC.

In this sample, this clonotype turned up many times. The chain joins TRBV18 to TRBJ2-7, with D unclear. The CDR3 covers 11 residues. Germline loops: CDR1 KGHSH, CDR2 LQKENI. With 3 bases removed from V and 5 bases from J, the gap between germline ends came to 5 bases. Here the CDR3 reads CASSPKDEQYF. CDR3 DNA: TGTGCCAGCTCACCCAAGGACGAGCAGTACTTC.

The rearrangement joins TRBV5-4 to TRBJ2-3, with TRBD2 matching 12 bases. Germline values: CDR1 SGHNT, CDR2 YYREEE (reference sequence). The CDR3 contains 16 residues. The V segment lost 4 bases and the J segment 4 bases; nucleotides outside the gene matches: 7. CDR3 DNA sequence: TGTGCCAGCAGCCCACCGGGACTAGCGGGTTCAGATACGCAGTATTTT. Translated: CASSPPGLAGSDTQYF.

The J gene is TRBJ2-2, the V gene TRBV6-1; D is unclear. CDR1 and CDR2 from the germline V gene are MNHNS and SASEGT. This CDR3 region has 11 residues. V lost 2 bases and J lost 14, with 9 bases in between. This CDR3 is CASSETGKLFF. As DNA, the CDR3 is TGTGCCAGCAGTGAAACTGGGAAACTGTTTTTT.

This clonotype came up once. This sequence may be a read error, since a much larger clone differs from it by one base. The V gene is TRBV6-2 or TRBV6-3, the J gene TRBJ2-2; D gene unclear. Germline V gene lookup returns CDR1 MNHEY and CDR2 SVGEGT. The V end lost 7 bases, the J end lost 8 bases, and 23 bases lay between the germline ends. The CDR3 has 16 amino acids. CDR3 in DNA: TGTGCCAGCAATCCCTCGACATGGGCCACCAGGGGGGAGCTGTTTTTT. This codes for CASNPSTWATRGELFF.